This TCR beta chain was retrieved from a study of CD8+ T cells in alopecia areata. Study summary: Tofacitinib administration to treated patients was oral, at 5 to 10 mg twice daily. Scoring of treated patients' severity used the percentage of affected scalp area.

Study conclusions and caveats: Lesional scalp, especially alopecia totalis/universalis, showed higher clonality than normal scalp.

In regard to this clone: The antigen is undetermined.

Indicated treatment: oral pan-JAK inhibitor, 5-10 mg twice daily. Sorted out of PBMCs were CD4+ T cells and CD8+ T cells. V gave up 5 bases and J gave up 3 bases, with 2 bases separating them. The germline CDR1 and CDR2 sequences are LNHDA and SQIVND (reference sequence). This CDR3 contains 10 residues. The sequencing template was cDNA reverse transcribed from extracted RNA. Assay used: immunoSEQ multiplex PCR; TCRdb lists only in-frame clones, some missing. The repertoire holds some 150,000 clones, with approximately 90% as singletons. The chain recombines TRBV19 with TRBJ2-7, with D uncertain. This TCR derives from a human donor with alopecia areata. Sequencing was performed on CD8+ T cells sorted from blood, taken at week 4, from a patient treated with tofacitinib. CDR3 sequence: CASSGYEQYF. CDR3 DNA: TGTGCCAGTAGTGGCTACGAGCAGTACTTC.